Each of the 12 T cell receptor beta chains below was sequenced from the same sample in a study of T cells in localized non-small cell lung cancer. Generated by immunoSEQ multiplex PCR, the TCRdb table keeps only in-frame clones and is missing some. The sample comprises approximately 33,000 clones, approximately 88% of which are singletons, and approximately 6.8% rests with the top ten. The source was peripheral blood, collected before any cancer treatment. The receptors stem from a woman aged 40-70 years with stage I lung adenocarcinoma.

CDR3 coding DNA: TGTGCCAGCAGAGGGACTAGGGGGAACACAGATACGCAGTATTTT. It specifies CASRGTRGNTDTQYF. The genes are TRBV2 and TRBJ2-3, with TRBD2 matching 8 bases. The V gene end was trimmed by 6 bases and the J gene end by 2 bases; junction bases not matched to a gene: 7. The V gene's germline CDR1 is SNHLY and CDR2 FYNNEI. This CDR3 region has 15 residues.

The gene calls are TRBV7-9 and TRBJ2-3; no firm D call. This CDR3 spans 12 amino acids. With 5 bases removed from V and 3 bases from J, the gap between germline ends came to 6 bases. Germline V gives CDR1 SEHNR, CDR2 FQNEAQ (reference sequence). This CDR3 reads CASSPTTDTQYF. CDR3 nucleotides: TGTGCCAGCAGCCCGACGACAGATACGCAGTATTTT.

This sequence joins TRBV7-3 and TRBJ2-4; D is unresolved. Trimming cost V 7 bases and J 0 bases, with 10 bases left between them. CDR1 SGHTA and CDR2 FQGTGA come from the germline V gene. The CDR3 is 14 amino acids. The CDR3 loop reads CASKAYLAKNIQYF. The CDR3 nucleotides read TGTGCCAGCAAGGCATACCTAGCCAAAAACATTCAGTACTTC.

The chain links TRBV10-3 to TRBJ1-2; 7 nucleotides line up with TRBD1. V lost 8 bases, J lost 3 bases, and 9 bases stayed unmatched. The length of the CDR3 is 14 residues. Germline assignment: CDR1 ENHRY and CDR2 SYGVKD. The CDR3 reads CAIGSDRRYYGYTF. The CDR3, as DNA: TGTGCCATCGGTTCGGACAGGCGGTACTATGGCTACACCTTC.

This chain joins TRBV4-2 and TRBJ2-3; 14 positions match TRBD2. CDR3 length equals 16 residues. Germline CDR1 and CDR2: LGHNA and YNFKEQ. The J segment lost 5 bases and the V segment lost 1 base, leaving 2 bases of the junction unmatched. CDR3 residues: CASSQAGTSGGDTQYF. CDR3 coding DNA: TGTGCCAGCAGCCAAGCGGGGACTAGCGGGGGAGATACGCAGTATTTT.

The gene calls are TRBV5-1 and TRBJ2-2; weak D call: TRBD2 (6 bases). This CDR3 contains 15 residues. Germline V gene lookup returns CDR1 SGHRS and CDR2 YFSETQ. Trimming took 4 bases from V and 0 from J, leaving 10 bases between them. This CDR3 reads CASSPGLSNTGELFF. CDR3 sequence (DNA): TGCGCCAGCAGCCCGGGACTCTCGAACACCGGGGAGCTGTTTTTT.

This clone was observed a few times. This chain uses TRBV13 with TRBJ1-3, with no clear D. The germline V gene has CDR1 PRHDT and CDR2 FYEKMQ (reference sequence). The V gene lost 3 bases and the J gene lost 0 bases, with 12 bases spanning the gap. CDR3 length: 16 residues. The CDR3 sequence is CASSFGQVLSGNTIYF. For the CDR3, the DNA is TGTGCCAGCAGCTTCGGTCAGGTTCTCTCTGGAAACACCATATATTTT.

This clone appeared once. Here the CDR3 reads CATSSRGYSYEQYF. CDR3 coding DNA: TGTGCCACCAGCAGTAGGGGGTACTCCTACGAGCAGTACTTC. V is TRBV15 and J is TRBJ2-7, with D tentatively TRBD1 (6 bases). CDR1 is LNHNV and CDR2 is YYDKDF in the germline V gene (reference sequence). The CDR3 runs 14 residues. The V end lost 3 bases, the J end lost 0 bases, and 9 bases lay between the germline ends.

This rearrangement joins TRBV7-9 to TRBJ2-3; tentative D call: TRBD2 (6 bases). The germline V and J ends were trimmed by 5 bases and 0 bases, with 21 bases remaining between them. There are 18 residues in the CDR3. CDR1 SEHNR and CDR2 FQNEAQ come from the germline V gene (reference sequence). Here the CDR3 reads CASSTGKVSGGSTDTQYF. The CDR3 bases are TGTGCCAGCAGCACAGGCAAGGTTAGCGGCGGAAGCACAGATACGCAGTATTTT.

This rearrangement joins TRBV6-1 to TRBJ1-4; D is unclear. The CDR3 totals 13 residues. Trimming stripped 8 bases from V and 7 bases from J, with 14 bases between. The V gene's germline CDR1 is MNHNS and CDR2 SASEGT. CDR3 in amino acids: CASRFAPSEKLFF. In nucleotides, the CDR3 is TGTGCCAGCCGTTTTGCGCCGAGTGAAAAACTGTTTTTT.

The gene calls are TRBV5-1 and TRBJ1-4, with TRBD1 matching over 8 bases. Per the germline V gene, CDR1 is SGHRS and CDR2 is YFSETQ. The CDR3 is 18 residues long. The trim removed 6 bases at V and 1 base at J, leaving 14 bases unmatched. CDR3 in DNA: TGCGCCAGCACCGAAGGGACAGGAGCTTGGGGAACTAATGAAAAACTGTTTTTT. Its protein product is CASTEGTGAWGTNEKLFF.

CDR3 in amino acids: CASRSGGAGGPLNIQYF. CDR3 DNA sequence: TGTGCCAGCAGGTCCGGGGGAGCGGGGGGGCCGTTGAACATTCAGTACTTC. V gene TRBV28 combines with J gene TRBJ2-4, with 10 bases matching TRBD2. CDR1 MDHEN and CDR2 SYDVKM come from the germline V gene. With 6 bases clipped from V and 7 bases from J, the junction kept 15 bases outside the gene matches. The CDR3 extends over 17 amino acids.